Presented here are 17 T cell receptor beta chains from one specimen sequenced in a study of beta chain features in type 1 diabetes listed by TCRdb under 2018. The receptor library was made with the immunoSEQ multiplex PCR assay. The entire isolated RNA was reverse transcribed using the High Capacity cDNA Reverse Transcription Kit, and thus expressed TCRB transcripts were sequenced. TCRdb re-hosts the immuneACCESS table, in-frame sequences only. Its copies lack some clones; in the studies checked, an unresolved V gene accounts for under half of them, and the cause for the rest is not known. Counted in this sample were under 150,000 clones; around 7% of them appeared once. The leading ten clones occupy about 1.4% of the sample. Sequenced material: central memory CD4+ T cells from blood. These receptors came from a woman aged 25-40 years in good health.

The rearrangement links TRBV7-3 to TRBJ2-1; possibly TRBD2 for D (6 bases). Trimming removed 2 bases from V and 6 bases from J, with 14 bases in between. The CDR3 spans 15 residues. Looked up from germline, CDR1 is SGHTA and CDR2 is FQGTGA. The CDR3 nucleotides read TGTGCCAGCAGCTTATCCGCGGGGCGCAGCAATGAGCAGTTCTTC. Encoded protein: CASSLSAGRSNEQFF.

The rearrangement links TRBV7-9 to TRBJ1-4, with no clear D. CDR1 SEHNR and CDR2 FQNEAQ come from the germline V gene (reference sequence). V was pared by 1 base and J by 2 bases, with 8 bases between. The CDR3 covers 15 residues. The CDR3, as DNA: TGTGCCAGCAGCTTAGGAGGGAGGACTAATGAAAAACTGTTTTTT. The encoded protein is CASSLGGRTNEKLFF. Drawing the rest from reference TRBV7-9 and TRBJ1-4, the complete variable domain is DTGVSQNPRHKITKRGQNVTFRCDPISEHNRLYWYRQTLGQGPEFLTYFQNEAQLEKSRLLSDRFSAERPKGSFSTLEIQRTEQGDSAMYLCASSLGGRTNEKLFFGSGTQLSVL.

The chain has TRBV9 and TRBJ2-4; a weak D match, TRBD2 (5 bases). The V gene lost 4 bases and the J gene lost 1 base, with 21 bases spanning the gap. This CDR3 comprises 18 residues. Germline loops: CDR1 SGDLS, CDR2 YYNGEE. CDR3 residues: CASSPRAGIGSAKNIQYF. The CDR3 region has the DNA TGTGCCAGCAGCCCCCGTGCCGGCATAGGGAGCGCCAAAAACATTCAGTACTTC.

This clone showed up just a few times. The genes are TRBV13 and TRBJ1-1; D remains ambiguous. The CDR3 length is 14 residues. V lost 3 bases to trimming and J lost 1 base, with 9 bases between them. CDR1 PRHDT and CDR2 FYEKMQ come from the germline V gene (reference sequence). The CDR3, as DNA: TGTGCCAGCAGCTTGCGGGGTGGGAACACTGAAGCTTTCTTT. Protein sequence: CASSLRGGNTEAFF. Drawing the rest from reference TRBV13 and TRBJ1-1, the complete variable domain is AAGVIQSPRHLIKEKRETATLKCYPIPRHDTVYWYQQGPGQDPQFLISFYEKMQSDKGSIPDRFSAQQFSDYHSELNMSSLELGDSALYFCASSLRGGNTEAFFGQGTRLTVV.

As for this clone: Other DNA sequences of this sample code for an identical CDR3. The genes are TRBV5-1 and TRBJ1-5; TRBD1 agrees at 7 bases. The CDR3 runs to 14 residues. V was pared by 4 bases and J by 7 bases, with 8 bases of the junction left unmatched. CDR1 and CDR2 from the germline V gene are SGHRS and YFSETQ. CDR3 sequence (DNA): TGCGCCAGCAGCCCAGGACAGGAGGAGCAGCCCCAGCATTTT. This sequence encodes CASSPGQEEQPQHF.

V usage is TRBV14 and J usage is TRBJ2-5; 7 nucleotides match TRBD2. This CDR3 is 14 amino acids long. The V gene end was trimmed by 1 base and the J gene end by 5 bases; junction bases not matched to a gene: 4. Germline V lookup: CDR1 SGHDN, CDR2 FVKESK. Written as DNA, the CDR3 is TGTGCCAGCAGCCAAGCGGCGGGAGATGAGACCCAGTACTTC. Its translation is CASSQAAGDETQYF.

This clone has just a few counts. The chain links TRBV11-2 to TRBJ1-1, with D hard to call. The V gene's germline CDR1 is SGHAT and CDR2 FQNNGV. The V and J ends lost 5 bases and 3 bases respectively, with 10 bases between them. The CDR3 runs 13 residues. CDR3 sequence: CASSLTQDTEAFF. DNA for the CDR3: TGTGCCAGCAGCCTTACCCAGGACACTGAAGCTTTCTTT. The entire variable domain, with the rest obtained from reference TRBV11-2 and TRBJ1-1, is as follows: EAGVAQSPRYKIIEKRQSVAFWCNPISGHATLYWYQQILGQGPKLLIQFQNNGVVDDSQLPKDRFSAERLKGVDSTLKIQPAKLEDSAVYLCASSLTQDTEAFFGQGTRLTVV.

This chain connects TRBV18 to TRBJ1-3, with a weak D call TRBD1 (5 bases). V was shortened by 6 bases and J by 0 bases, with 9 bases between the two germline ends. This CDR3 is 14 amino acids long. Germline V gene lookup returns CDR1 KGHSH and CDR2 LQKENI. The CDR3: CASSTGNSGNTIYF. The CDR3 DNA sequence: TGTGCCAGCTCCACAGGCAACTCTGGAAACACCATATATTTT.

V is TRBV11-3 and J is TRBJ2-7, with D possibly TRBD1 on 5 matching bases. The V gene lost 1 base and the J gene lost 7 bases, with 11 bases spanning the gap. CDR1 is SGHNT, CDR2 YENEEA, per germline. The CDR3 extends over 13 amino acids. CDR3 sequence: CASSLGTDREQYF. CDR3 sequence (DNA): TGTGCCAGCAGCTTAGGAACCGACAGAGAGCAGTACTTC. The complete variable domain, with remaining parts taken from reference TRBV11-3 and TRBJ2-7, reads EAGVVQSPRYKIIEKKQPVAFWCNPISGHNTLYWYLQNLGQGPELLIRYENEEAVDDSQLPKDRFSAERLKGVDSTLKIQPAELGDSAVYLCASSLGTDREQYFGPGTRLTVT.

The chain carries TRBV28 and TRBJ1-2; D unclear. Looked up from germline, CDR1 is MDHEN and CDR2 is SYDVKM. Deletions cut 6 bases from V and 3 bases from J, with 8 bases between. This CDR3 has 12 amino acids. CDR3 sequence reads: CASRSRDYGYTF. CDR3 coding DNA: TGTGCCAGCAGGAGTCGCGACTATGGCTACACCTTC.

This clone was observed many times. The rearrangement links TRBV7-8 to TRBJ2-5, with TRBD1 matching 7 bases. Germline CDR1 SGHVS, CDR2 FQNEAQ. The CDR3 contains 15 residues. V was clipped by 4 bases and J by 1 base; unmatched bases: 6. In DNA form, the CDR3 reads TGTGCCAGCAGCTACGCCCAGGGGGTCCAAGAGACCCAGTACTTC. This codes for CASSYAQGVQETQYF.

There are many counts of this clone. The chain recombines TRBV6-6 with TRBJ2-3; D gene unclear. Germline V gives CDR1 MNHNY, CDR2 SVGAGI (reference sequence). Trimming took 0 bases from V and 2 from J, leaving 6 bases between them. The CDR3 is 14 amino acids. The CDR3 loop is CASSYSEATDTQYF. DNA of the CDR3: TGTGCCAGCAGTTACTCAGAAGCCACAGATACGCAGTATTTT.

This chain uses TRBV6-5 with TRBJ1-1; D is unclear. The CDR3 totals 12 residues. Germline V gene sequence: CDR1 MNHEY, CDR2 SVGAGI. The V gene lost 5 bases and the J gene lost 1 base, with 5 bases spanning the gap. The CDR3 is CASSRQNTEAFF. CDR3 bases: TGTGCCAGCAGTCGACAGAACACTGAAGCTTTCTTT.

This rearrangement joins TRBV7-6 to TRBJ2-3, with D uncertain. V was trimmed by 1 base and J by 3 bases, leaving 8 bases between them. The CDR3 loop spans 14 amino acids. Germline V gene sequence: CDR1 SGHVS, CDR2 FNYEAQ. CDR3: CASSLEHNTDTQYF. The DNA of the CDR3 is TGTGCCAGCAGCTTAGAACACAATACAGATACGCAGTATTTT.

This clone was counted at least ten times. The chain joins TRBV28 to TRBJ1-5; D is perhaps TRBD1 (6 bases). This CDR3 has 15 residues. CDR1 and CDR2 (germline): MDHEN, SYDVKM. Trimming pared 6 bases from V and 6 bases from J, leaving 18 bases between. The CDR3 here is CASRVSTGSAQPQHF. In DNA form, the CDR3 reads TGTGCCAGCAGGGTTTCCACAGGGTCCGCTCAGCCCCAGCATTTT.

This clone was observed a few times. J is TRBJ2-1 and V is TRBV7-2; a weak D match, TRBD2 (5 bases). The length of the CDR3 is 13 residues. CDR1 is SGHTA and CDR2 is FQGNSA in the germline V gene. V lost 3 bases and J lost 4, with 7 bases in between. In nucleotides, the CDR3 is TGTGCCAGCAGCTTGCTAGCTTACAATGAGCAGTTCTTC. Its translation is CASSLLAYNEQFF.

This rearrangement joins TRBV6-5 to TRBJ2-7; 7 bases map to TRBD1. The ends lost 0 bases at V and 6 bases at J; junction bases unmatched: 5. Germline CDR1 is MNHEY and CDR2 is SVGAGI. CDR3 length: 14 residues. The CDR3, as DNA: TGTGCCAGCAGTTACTCTATAGACAGGGCCGAGCAGTACTTC. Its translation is CASSYSIDRAEQYF.